These 4 T cell receptor beta chains were all obtained from the same sample, sequenced in a study of CD8 T cells in Susac syndrome. Random hexamers were used to reverse transcribe an amount of about 0.45 to 1 ug RNA. TCRdb analysed the immunoSEQ multiplex PCR reads with MiXCR anew, one entry per CDR3 protein. The data hold approximately 180,000 distinct CDR3 sequences, with approximately 96% observed a single time. Sequenced input: CD4+ T cells from PBMCs. Receptor source: a human donor with multiple sclerosis.

The genes are TRBV7-9 and TRBJ2-3, with D perhaps matching TRBD2 (6 bases). Germline values: CDR1 SEHNR, CDR2 FQNEAQ (reference sequence). The CDR3 length is 13 residues. The V end lost 5 bases, the J end lost 7 bases, and 13 bases lay between the germline ends. CDR3 bases: TGTGCCAGCAGCCTGGGGGGACTTCATACGCAGTATTTT. It encodes CASSLGGLHTQYF.

The chain uses TRBV7-8 and TRBJ2-5; 7 nucleotides agree with TRBD1. The CDR3 is 15 amino acids. After removal of 5 bases from V and 5 bases from J, the junction contained 11 bases not matched to a gene. In germline, CDR1 is SGHVS, CDR2 FQNEAQ. CDR3 coding DNA: TGTGCCAGCAGCCGGACAGGTGGCGGGTGGGAGACCCAGTACTTC. Protein: CASSRTGGGWETQYF.

The CDR3 protein is CASSAGTASYEQYF. The CDR3 coding sequence is TGTGCCAGCAGTGCCGGGACGGCATCCTACGAGCAGTACTTC. The rearrangement links TRBV2 to TRBJ2-7; perhaps D is TRBD1 or TRBD2 (5 bases each). Germline V gene data show CDR1 as SNHLY and CDR2 as FYNNEI. Trimming shortened V by 4 bases and J by 1 base, and 11 bases separated the two germline ends. The CDR3 covers 14 residues. The whole variable domain, remainder taken from reference TRBV2 and TRBJ2-7, is EPEVTQTPSHQVTQMGQEVILRCVPISNHLYFYWYRQILGQKVEFLVSFYNNEISEKSEIFDDQFSVERPDGSNFTLKIRSTKLEDSAMYFCASSAGTASYEQYFGPGTRLTVT.

This clonotype was seen once. The chain couples TRBV20-1 to TRBJ2-7, with D perhaps TRBD1 or TRBD2 (6 bases each). V lost 6 bases to trimming and J lost 1 base, with 16 bases between them. Germline CDR1 is DFQATT and CDR2 is SNEGSKA (reference sequence). The CDR3 has 14 amino acids. The CDR3 DNA reads as TGCAGTGCAAGGGACAACGGACTATCCTACGAGCAGTACTTC. It specifies CSARDNGLSYEQYF.